A selection of T cell receptor beta chains follows, all from one sample in a study of blood T cell repertoires in COVID-19. Assay: immunoSEQ multiplex PCR; the TCRdb copy retains only in-frame clones and omits some. The sample holds 200,000 to 250,000 clones; roughly nine tenths are singletons and the top ten take approximately 3.5%. Sequenced input: PBMCs or T cells enriched from blood (not recorded which). Receptors were obtained from a woman in her late teens or twenties in a cohort exposed to, infected with or recovered from COVID-19 (not recorded which). Each CDR3 is given with its conserved first and last residue. A D gene is named only where the DNA matches it firmly. Clone size appears in some rows only: once, few, many, or a class for an expanded clone.

D gene | J gene | clone size | V gene | CDR3 protein | CDR3 DNA
TRBD1 | TRBJ1-2 | NA | TRBV18 | CASSPPGTGGYGYTF | TGTGCCAGCTCACCACCAGGGACAGGGGGCTATGGCTACACCTTC
NA | TRBJ1-1 | NA | TRBV5-1 | CASSLAPGTLGTEAFF | TGCGCCAGCAGCTTGGCCCCCGGGACACTTGGCACTGAAGCTTTCTTT
NA | TRBJ1-5 | NA | TRBV2 | CASSRQESNQPQHF | TGTGCCAGCTCCCGACAGGAAAGCAATCAGCCCCAGCATTTT
TRBD2 | TRBJ2-2 | NA | TRBV14 | CASSQKGLADTGELFF | TGTGCCAGCAGCCAAAAAGGACTAGCGGACACCGGGGAGCTGTTTTTT
NA | TRBJ2-3 | NA | TRBV28 | CASSSTGGAWDTQYF | TGTGCCAGCAGTTCCACGGGGGGCGCGTGGGATACGCAGTATTTT
TRBD1 | TRBJ1-2 | NA | TRBV6-5 | CASSSPGQGAYGYTF | TGTGCCAGCAGTTCTCCGGGACAGGGGGCCTATGGCTACACCTTC
TRBD1 | TRBJ2-7 | NA | TRBV2 | CASRNRDREGYEQYF | TGTGCCAGCAGAAACCGGGACAGGGAGGGGTACGAGCAGTACTTC
TRBD2 | TRBJ2-3 | NA | TRBV4-2 | CASSPFVGLAASTDTQYF | TGTGCCAGCAGCCCCTTCGTGGGACTAGCGGCGAGCACAGATACGCAGTATTTT
NA | TRBJ2-2 | NA | TRBV19 | CASSISGTGELFF | TGTGCCAGTAGTATATCAGGCACCGGGGAGCTGTTTTTT
NA | TRBJ1-5 | few | TRBV4-1 | CASSQGAQGFQPQHF | TGCGCCAGCAGCCAAGGGGCACAGGGTTTTCAGCCCCAGCATTTT
NA | TRBJ2-1 | NA | TRBV9 | CASSVGGDSSYNEQFF | TGTGCCAGCAGCGTCGGTGGTGATAGCTCCTACAATGAGCAGTTCTTC
NA | TRBJ1-5 | NA | TRBV2 | CASRGEAGQPQHF | TGTGCCAGCCGTGGGGAGGCGGGTCAGCCCCAGCATTTT
NA | TRBJ1-1 | once | TRBV14 | CASSQVNGGMAFF | TGTGCCAGCAGCCAAGTTAATGGGGGGATGGCTTTCTTT
NA | TRBJ1-6 | once | TRBV11-2 | CASSLSYSYNSPLHF | TGTGCCAGCAGCTTGTCCTACTCCTATAATTCACCCCTCCACTTT
TRBD1 | TRBJ1-2 | NA | TRBV19 | CASTGGYMDYGYTF | TGTGCCAGTACAGGGGGCTACATGGACTATGGCTACACCTTC
NA | TRBJ1-6 | NA | TRBV9 | CASSVSGNDSPLHF | TGTGCCAGCAGCGTATCAGGGAATGATTCACCCCTCCACTTT
NA | TRBJ2-1 | NA | TRBV9 | CASSVDSPPYNEQFF | TGTGCCAGCAGCGTAGACTCTCCCCCCTACAATGAGCAGTTCTTC
NA | TRBJ2-3 | NA | TRBV5-6 | CASSLELNTDTQYF | TGTGCCAGCAGCTTGGAACTTAACACAGATACGCAGTATTTT
TRBD2 | TRBJ2-3 | NA | TRBV5-6 | CASSFRTSGRAGGTDTQYF | TGTGCCAGCAGCTTTCGGACTAGCGGGAGGGCCGGTGGCACAGATACGCAGTATTTT
NA | TRBJ2-6 | NA | TRBV5-8 | CARPGHLNSGANVLTF | TGTGCCAGGCCGGGACACCTAAACTCTGGGGCCAACGTCCTGACTTTC
NA | TRBJ1-1 | few | TRBV28 | CASTLSDTEAFF | TGTGCCAGCACCCTCAGTGACACTGAAGCTTTCTTT
TRBD1 | TRBJ1-2 | NA | TRBV10-1 | CASSDGQGVGGYTF | TGCGCCAGCAGTGATGGTCAGGGGGTTGGAGGCTACACCTTC
TRBD1 | TRBJ2-2 | NA | TRBV25-1 | CASSEQGQGTGELFF | TGTGCCAGCAGTGAGCAGGGACAGGGAACCGGGGAGCTGTTTTTT
TRBD2 | TRBJ2-1 | NA | TRBV10-3 | CAIKASGEHNEQFF | TGTGCCATCAAGGCTAGCGGAGAACACAATGAGCAGTTCTTC
TRBD1 | TRBJ1-5 | NA | TRBV7-9 | CATDRDGQPQHF | TGTGCCACCGACAGGGATGGCCAGCCCCAGCATTTT
NA | TRBJ2-7 | NA | TRBV7-9 | CASSLDTPGEQYF | TGTGCCAGCAGTTTGGACACTCCAGGGGAGCAGTACTTC
NA | TRBJ2-7 | once | TRBV20-1 | CSASTGSVEQYF | TGCAGTGCTAGTACAGGGTCGGTCGAGCAGTACTTC
NA | TRBJ1-6 | NA | TRBV28 | CASSLRRGDSPLHF | TGTGCCAGCAGCTTGCGCCGGGGGGATTCACCCCTCCACTTT
TRBD2 | TRBJ2-1 | NA | TRBV2 | CASSDMSGGTHNEQFF | TGTGCCAGCAGTGATATGAGCGGGGGGACCCACAATGAGCAGTTCTTC
NA | TRBJ1-6 | NA | TRBV12-2 | CASRLAPGGRYSPLHF | TGTGCAAGTCGCTTAGCGCCGGGGGGCAGGTATTCACCCCTCCACTTT
TRBD2 | TRBJ2-5 | NA | TRBV6-5 | CASTRLAGGRETQYF | TGTGCCAGCACCAGACTAGCGGGGGGGCGAGAGACCCAGTACTTC
TRBD1 | TRBJ1-1 | NA | TRBV5-1 | CASSWDRASTEAFF | TGCGCCAGCAGCTGGGACAGGGCTTCTACTGAAGCTTTCTTT
TRBD2 | TRBJ2-3 | NA | TRBV27 | CASSLASGEYF | TGTGCCAGCAGTTTGGCTAGCGGGGAGTATTTT
NA | TRBJ1-5 | NA | TRBV6-5 | CASSPNQPQHF | TGTGCCAGCAGCCCAAATCAGCCCCAGCATTTT
NA | TRBJ1-6 | NA | TRBV11-1 | CASSKGQSSYNSPLHF | TGTGCCAGCAGCAAAGGACAGAGCTCCTATAATTCACCCCTCCACTTT
TRBD2 | TRBJ2-1 | NA | TRBV2 | CASESSGINGEQFF | TGTGCCAGCGAAAGTAGCGGGATTAATGGTGAGCAGTTCTTC
TRBD1 | TRBJ1-5 | NA | TRBV24-1 | CATSDSATGDWQPQHF | TGTGCCACCAGTGATTCCGCGACAGGGGATTGGCAGCCCCAGCATTTT
NA | TRBJ1-2 | NA | TRBV10-3 | CAISESLQGNYGYTF | TGTGCCATCAGTGAGTCCCTACAGGGTAACTATGGCTACACCTTC
TRBD1 | TRBJ2-5 | NA | TRBV14 | CASSPWDSSKETQYF | TGTGCCAGCAGCCCTTGGGACAGTTCCAAAGAGACCCAGTACTTC
TRBD1 | TRBJ1-2 | NA | TRBV28 | CASSRTGGDNYGYTF | TGTGCCAGCAGTAGGACAGGAGGGGATAACTATGGCTACACCTTC
NA | TRBJ2-2 | few | TRBV5-1 | CASSLDSPAGTGELFF | TGCGCCAGCAGCTTGGACTCCCCCGCTGGCACCGGGGAGCTGTTTTTT
NA | TRBJ1-4 | NA | TRBV27 | CASSLQGIGVTAKKLFF | TGTGCCAGCAGTCTACAGGGAATCGGTGTCACTGCAAAAAAACTGTTTTTT
TRBD2 | TRBJ2-2 | few | TRBV5-1 | CASSLAPSGGTGELFF | TGCGCCAGCAGCTTGGCCCCTAGCGGGGGGACCGGGGAGCTGTTTTTT
TRBD2 | TRBJ2-1 | NA | TRBV5-5 | CASQSFGTSGYNEQFF | TGTGCCAGCCAAAGCTTCGGAACTAGCGGCTACAATGAGCAGTTCTTC
NA | TRBJ1-2 | NA | TRBV19 | CASSIYPGSYTF | TGTGCCAGTAGTATCTATCCAGGGAGCTACACCTTC
NA | TRBJ2-5 | once | TRBV14 | CASSIGETQYF | TGTGCCAGCAGCATCGGGGAGACCCAGTACTTC
NA | TRBJ2-1 | NA | TRBV7-8 | CASSVRVNSYNEQFF | TGTGCCAGCAGCGTCAGGGTCAACTCCTACAATGAGCAGTTCTTC
NA | TRBJ1-1 | NA | TRBV19 | CASSIGRGTEAFF | TGTGCCAGTAGTATCGGTCGGGGAACTGAAGCTTTCTTT
TRBD1 | TRBJ2-1 | once | TRBV6-5 | CATAPGDRGNEQFF | TGTGCCACCGCACCCGGGGACAGGGGCAATGAGCAGTTCTTC
NA | TRBJ1-2 | NA | TRBV27 | CASSYRIASGYTF | TGTGCCAGCAGTTACCGAATAGCCAGTGGCTACACCTTC
NA | TRBJ2-1 | NA | TRBV5-6 | CASSWSLEQFF | TGTGCCAGCAGCTGGAGTTTGGAGCAGTTCTTC
NA | TRBJ1-1 | NA | TRBV27 | CASSRGAGTEAFF | TGTGCCAGCAGCCGCGGAGCGGGGACTGAAGCTTTCTTT
TRBD1 | TRBJ1-1 | NA | TRBV28 | CASNFFEGAIMNTEAFF | TGTGCCAGCAACTTCTTTGAGGGGGCAATTATGAACACTGAAGCTTTCTTT
NA | TRBJ1-2 | many | TRBV29-1 | CSVHKGIGQEYGYTF | TGCAGCGTCCACAAAGGCATAGGACAAGAGTATGGCTACACCTTC
NA | TRBJ1-6 | NA | TRBV18 | CASSPRGKLYNSPLHF | TGTGCCAGCTCACCCCGCGGAAAGCTATATAATTCACCCCTCCACTTT
TRBD1 | TRBJ2-3 | NA | TRBV10-2 | CASNSELGTGGTDTQYF | TGCGCCAGCAATTCAGAACTCGGGACAGGGGGCACAGATACGCAGTATTTT
NA | TRBJ2-3 | NA | TRBV15 | CATSSRVDTQYF | TGTGCCACCAGCTCGCGGGTGGATACGCAGTATTTT
NA | TRBJ2-7 | NA | TRBV15 | CATSRDPSYEQYF | TGTGCCACCAGCAGAGATCCGAGCTACGAGCAGTACTTC
NA | TRBJ1-6 | NA | TRBV25-1 | CASSEFPGYDSPLHF | TGTGCCAGCAGTGAATTCCCGGGTTATGATTCACCCCTCCACTTT
TRBD1 | TRBJ2-2 | NA | TRBV19 | CASSRQGSTGELFF | TGTGCCAGTAGTAGACAGGGGTCAACCGGGGAGCTGTTTTTT